The 15 T cell receptor beta chains given below trace back to one sample, sequenced in a study of cytomegalovirus exposure and HLA in healthy donors. 13 Jbeta primers and 60 Vbeta primers were used for the PCR. Clones were read by immunoSEQ multiplex PCR, and TCRdb kept only the in-frame ones, dropping some. The sample includes approximately 84,000 clones, around 75% of them seen just once. Source material: PBMCs. Receptor source: a man aged 40-49 years in good health and CMV-seronegative.

This rearrangement joins TRBV28 to TRBJ1-1, with TRBD1 matching over 9 bases. Trimming at V came to 4 bases and at J to 0 bases, leaving 3 bases not matched to a gene. Per the germline V gene, CDR1 is MDHEN and CDR2 is SYDVKM. This CDR3 comprises 15 residues. The CDR3 bases are TGTGCCAGCAGTTATACAGGGGGCTTGAACACTGAAGCTTTCTTT. The encoded protein is CASSYTGGLNTEAFF. Using reference TRBV28 and TRBJ1-1 for the parts outside the CDR3, the full variable domain is DVKVTQSSRYLVKRTGEKVFLECVQDMDHENMFWYRQDPGLGLRLIYFSYDVKMKEKGDIPEGYSVSREKKERFSLILESASTNQTSMYLCASSYTGGLNTEAFFGQGTRLTVV.

This clone was picked up one time. CDR3 loop: CASSVEGLAGINEQFF. CDR3 nucleotides: TGTGCCAGCAGCGTAGAAGGACTAGCGGGGATTAATGAGCAGTTCTTC. This chain connects TRBV9 to TRBJ2-1, with 12 bases aligning to TRBD2. Germline CDR1 reads SGDLS; CDR2 reads YYNGEE. The CDR3 extends over 16 amino acids. With V trimmed by 0 bases and J by 7 bases, 5 bases remained unmatched. Variable domain in full (rest from reference TRBV9 and TRBJ2-1): DSGVTQTPKHLITATGQRVTLRCSPRSGDLSVYWYQQSLDQGLQFLIQYYNGEERAKGNILERFSAQQFPDLHSELNLSSLELGDSALYFCASSVEGLAGINEQFFGPGTRLTVL.

The genes are TRBV6-4 and TRBJ2-3; a possible D gene is TRBD2 (5 bases). Between the trimmed V and J ends, which lost 4 bases and 4 bases, there was a span of 9 bases. The germline gives CDR1 MRHNA, CDR2 SNTAGT. The CDR3 is 13 amino acids. The CDR3 bases are TGTGCCAGCAGTGTGGGGAGCCCAGATACGCAGTATTTT. This gives the protein CASSVGSPDTQYF.

This chain joins TRBV10-3 and TRBJ1-1, with 8 bases that match TRBD1. Germline loops: CDR1 ENHRY, CDR2 SYGVKD. The CDR3 extends over 14 amino acids. Trimming removed 10 bases from V and 5 bases from J; junction bases left unmatched: 12. CDR3 region: CATRQGNKVTEAFF. In nucleotides, the CDR3 is TGTGCCACCCGACAGGGGAATAAGGTTACTGAAGCTTTCTTT.

The genes are TRBV30 and TRBJ1-5; unclear D gene. Germline CDR1 is GTSNPN and CDR2 is SVGIG (reference sequence). This CDR3 has 12 residues. Trimming stripped 2 bases from V and 2 bases from J, with 4 bases between. Written as DNA, the CDR3 is TGTGCCTGGAGTTCGGGCAATCAGCCCCAGCATTTT. Protein: CAWSSGNQPQHF.

V gene TRBV7-2 combines with J gene TRBJ1-5; no definite D call. This CDR3 has 14 residues. The germline V gene encodes CDR1 SGHTA and CDR2 FQGNSA. Trimming stripped 0 bases from V and 4 bases from J, with 7 bases between. The CDR3 DNA reads as TGTGCCAGCAGCTTAGCGACTGGGAATCAGCCCCAGCATTTT. It is translated as CASSLATGNQPQHF.

The chain carries TRBV7-8 and TRBJ2-2, with D perhaps TRBD2 (5 bases). Germline CDR1 is SGHVS and CDR2 is FQNEAQ. With 5 bases removed from V and 5 bases from J, the gap between germline ends came to 15 bases. The CDR3 consists of 15 residues. CDR3 loop: CASSPKRTGTGELFF. In DNA form, the CDR3 reads TGTGCCAGCAGCCCCAAAAGGACGGGAACCGGGGAGCTGTTTTTT.

This chain joins TRBV4-2 and TRBJ1-5, with 8 bases aligning to TRBD1. Germline CDR1 and CDR2: LGHNA and YNFKEQ. Losses at the gene ends were 2 bases for V and 2 bases for J; bases not matched to a gene: 2. There are 15 residues in the CDR3. CDR3 sequence reads: CASSQTDRGNQPQHF. CDR3 coding DNA: TGTGCCAGCAGCCAAACGGACAGGGGCAATCAGCCCCAGCATTTT.

V gene TRBV7-3 combines with J gene TRBJ2-7; possible D gene TRBD2, 6 bases. V lost 5 bases and J 7 bases, leaving 18 bases between the germline ends. This CDR3 is 14 amino acids long. Germline V gene lookup returns CDR1 SGHTA and CDR2 FQGTGA. CDR3 amino acids: CASSDGTHLGEQYF. The CDR3 nucleotides read TGTGCCAGCAGCGACGGGACTCACCTCGGGGAGCAGTACTTC.

CDR3 bases: TGCAGCGCCGACAGGGGTGGCACAGATACGCAGTATTTT. Its translation: CSADRGGTDTQYF. The chain has TRBV29-1 and TRBJ2-3, with 8 bases identical to TRBD1. The CDR3 consists of 13 residues. CDR1 SQVTM and CDR2 ANQGSEA come from the germline V gene. V lost 7 bases, J lost 1 base, and 4 bases stayed unmatched.

The rearrangement links TRBV4-1 to TRBJ1-5; possibly TRBD1 for D (6 bases). There are 18 residues in the CDR3. CDR1 is MGHRA, CDR2 YSYEKL, per germline. Trimming stripped 1 base from V and 3 bases from J, with 19 bases between. The CDR3 bases are TGCGCCAGCAGCCAAGGTTTCGGCCGGGACATAGACAATCAGCCCCAGCATTTT. Amino acid sequence: CASSQGFGRDIDNQPQHF.

This clone was counted once. This chain joins TRBV27 and TRBJ1-6; tentatively, D is TRBD1 (6 bases). V was shortened by 5 bases and J by 4 bases, with 12 bases between the two germline ends. The CDR3 is made up of 15 amino acids. Germline-derived CDR1 and CDR2 are MNHEY and SMNVEV (reference sequence). Written as DNA, the CDR3 is TGTGCCAGCAGTCCCAGGGGCGGATATAATTCACCCCTCCACTTT. Translating gives CASSPRGGYNSPLHF.

This clone has a handful of counts. The CDR3 is CASSADRGGQPQHF. The DNA for the CDR3 is TGTGCCAGCTCAGCCGACAGGGGAGGGCAGCCCCAGCATTTT. The chain is built from TRBV18 and TRBJ1-5; TRBD1 agrees at 8 bases. The V segment lost 5 bases and the J segment 7 bases; nucleotides outside the gene matches: 7. The CDR3 runs 14 residues. CDR1 KGHSH and CDR2 LQKENI come from the germline V gene.

The chain joins TRBV9 to TRBJ2-6; possibly TRBD2 for D (6 bases). The germline gives CDR1 SGDLS, CDR2 YYNGEE. V shed 0 bases and J shed 2 bases, with 6 bases lying between them. This CDR3 is built from 15 residues. The CDR3 DNA reads TGTGCCAGCAGCGTAGAGCGGGCTGGGGCCAACGTCCTGACTTTC. As protein: CASSVERAGANVLTF.

This chain joins TRBV6-5 and TRBJ2-7, with TRBD2 matching over 7 bases. V lost 4 bases, J lost 5 bases, and 8 bases stayed unmatched. Germline CDR1 is MNHEY and CDR2 is SVGAGI. The CDR3 is 14 amino acids. CDR3 bases: TGTGCCAGCAGTTTCGGACTAGGTTCCCACGAGCAGTACTTC. Translating it yields CASSFGLGSHEQYF.